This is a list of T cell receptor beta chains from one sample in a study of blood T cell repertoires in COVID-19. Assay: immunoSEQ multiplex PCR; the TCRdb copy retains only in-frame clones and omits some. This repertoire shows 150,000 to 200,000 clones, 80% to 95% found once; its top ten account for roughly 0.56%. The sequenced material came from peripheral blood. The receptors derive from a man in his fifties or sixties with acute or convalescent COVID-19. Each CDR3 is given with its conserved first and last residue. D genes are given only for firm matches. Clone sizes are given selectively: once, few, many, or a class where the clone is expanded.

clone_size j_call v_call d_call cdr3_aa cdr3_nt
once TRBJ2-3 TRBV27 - CASSWGGTDTQYF TGTGCCAGCAGCTGGGGAGGCACAGATACGCAGTATTTT
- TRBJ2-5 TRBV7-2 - CASSYSGGTETQYF TGTGCCAGCAGCTACTCAGGGGGGACGGAGACCCAGTACTTC
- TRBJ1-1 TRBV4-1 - CASSQDGAKGFF TGCGCCAGCAGCCAAGATGGGGCCAAAGGTTTCTTT
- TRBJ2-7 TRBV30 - CAWSPGPNYEQYF TGTGCCTGGAGTCCGGGTCCTAACTACGAGCAGTACTTC
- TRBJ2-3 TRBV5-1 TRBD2 CASSPVLAGGPDTQYF TGCGCCAGCAGCCCGGTACTAGCGGGAGGCCCAGATACGCAGTATTTT
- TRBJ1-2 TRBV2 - CASSEEGWQGGYGYTF TGTGCCAGCAGTGAAGAGGGGTGGCAGGGCGGCTATGGCTACACCTTC
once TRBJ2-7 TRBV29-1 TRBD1 CSVENDRGPLYEQYF TGCAGCGTTGAAAATGACAGGGGCCCTCTCTACGAGCAGTACTTC
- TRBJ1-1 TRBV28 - CASSSGQMNTEAFF TGTGCCAGCAGTTCCGGACAGATGAACACTGAAGCTTTCTTT
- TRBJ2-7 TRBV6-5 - CASTGDLSYEQYF TGTGCCAGCACGGGGGATCTCTCCTACGAGCAGTACTTC
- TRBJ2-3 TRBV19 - CATAGYGTQYF TGTGCTACTGCGGGGTATGGTACGCAGTATTTT
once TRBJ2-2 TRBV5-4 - CASSYLAGGELFF TGTGCCAGCAGCTACCTAGCTGGCGGGGAGCTGTTTTTT
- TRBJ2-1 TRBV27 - CASSPRRGASYNEQFF TGTGCCAGCAGCCCTCGACGCGGGGCCAGCTACAATGAGCAGTTCTTC
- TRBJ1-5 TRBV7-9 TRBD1 CASSRDRGPDQPQHF TGTGCCAGCAGCCGTGACAGGGGGCCAGATCAGCCCCAGCATTTT
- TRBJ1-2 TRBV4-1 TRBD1 CASSQDWDRANYGYTF TGCGCCAGCAGCCAAGATTGGGACAGAGCTAACTATGGCTACACCTTC
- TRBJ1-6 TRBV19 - CASSKAGSYNSPLHF TGTGCCAGTAGTAAAGCCGGCTCCTATAATTCACCCCTCCACTTT
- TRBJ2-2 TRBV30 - CAWSPLSAGELFF TGTGCCTGGAGTCCACTTTCGGCCGGGGAGCTGTTTTTT
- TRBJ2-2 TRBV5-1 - CASSLFGPRDTGELFF TGCGCCAGCAGCTTGTTCGGCCCTCGGGACACCGGGGAGCTGTTTTTT
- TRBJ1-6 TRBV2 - CASSANSPLHF TGTGCCAGCAGTGCAAATTCACCCCTCCACTTT
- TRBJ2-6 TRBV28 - CASSLAGGANVLTF TGTGCCAGCAGTTTAGCGGGTGGGGCCAACGTCCTGACTTTC
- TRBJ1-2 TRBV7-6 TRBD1 CASSSGTGSGNYGYTF TGTGCCAGCAGCTCCGGGACAGGGTCGGGGAACTATGGCTACACCTTC
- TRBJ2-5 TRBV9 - CASSSPLGGASRGTQYF TGTGCCAGCAGCTCCCCCCTCGGTGGGGCTAGTAGGGGGACCCAGTACTTC
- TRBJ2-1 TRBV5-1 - CATRPSATGNEQFF TGCGCCACCCGTCCTAGCGCGACGGGGAATGAGCAGTTCTTC
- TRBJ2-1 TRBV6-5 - CASARDSYNEQFF TGTGCCAGCGCGCGAGACTCCTACAATGAGCAGTTCTTC
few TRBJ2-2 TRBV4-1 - CASSQVGQTANTGELFF TGCGCCAGCAGCCAAGTCGGTCAAACCGCGAACACCGGGGAGCTGTTTTTT
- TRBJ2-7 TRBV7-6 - CASSPGQGGFEQYF TGTGCCAGCAGTCCAGGCCAGGGGGGATTCGAGCAGTACTTC
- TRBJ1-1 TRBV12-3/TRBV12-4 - CASSTRGGTEAFF TGTGCCAGCAGTACACGCGGAGGAACTGAAGCTTTCTTT